The 10 T cell receptor beta chains below were found in one sample sequenced in a study of blood T cell repertoires in COVID-19. The method was immunoSEQ multiplex PCR; TCRdb's version includes in-frame clones alone and lacks a portion of them. The top ten clones hold about 3.5% of a sample with some 120,000 clones, about 88% of them seen once. The source material was peripheral blood. The receptors originated from a man aged 45-65 years with active COVID-19.

This chain joins TRBV7-9 and TRBJ1-5; the match to TRBD1 covers 8 bases. V lost 2 bases to trimming and J lost 6 bases; unmatched junction nucleotides: 6. Germline lookup yields CDR1 SEHNR and CDR2 FQNEAQ (reference sequence). The CDR3 runs 15 residues. The CDR3 loop is CASSLSGGVFQPQHF. CDR3 in DNA: TGTGCCAGCAGCTTATCAGGGGGCGTATTTCAGCCCCAGCATTTT.

This chain uses TRBV24-1 with TRBJ2-3; maybe TRBD2 (5 bases). V was pared by 5 bases and J by 6 bases, with 14 bases between. The CDR3 has 14 residues. Germline V gene data show CDR1 as KGHDR and CDR2 as SFDVKD. DNA for the CDR3: TGTGCCACCAGTGGAGGGCCGAGCATGGATACGCAGTATTTT. Translated: CATSGGPSMDTQYF.

The V gene is TRBV3-1 (or the pseudogene TRBV3-2), the J gene TRBJ2-1, with 8 positions matching TRBD2. CDR3 length: 15 residues. After removal of 4 bases from V and 4 bases from J, the junction contained 6 bases not matched to a gene. CDR1 is LGHDT, CDR2 YNNKEL, per germline (reference sequence). The chain's CDR3 is CASSLRTSSYNEQFF. For the CDR3, the DNA is TGTGCCAGCAGCCTTCGGACTAGCAGTTACAATGAGCAGTTCTTC.

This chain uses TRBV18 with TRBJ1-1, with TRBD1 identical over 9 bases. V shed 3 bases and J 3 bases; nucleotides not matched to a gene: 11. The germline V gene has CDR1 KGHSH and CDR2 LQKENI. This CDR3 comprises 17 residues. The DNA of the CDR3 is TGTGCCAGCTCACCCTCCCGAGGGACAGGGAAGGACACTGAAGCTTTCTTT. Translated, it gives CASSPSRGTGKDTEAFF.

The chain employs TRBV24-1 and TRBJ1-1, with 8 bases aligning to TRBD1. The CDR3 totals 15 residues. The ends lost 3 bases at V and 4 bases at J; junction bases unmatched: 6. Germline CDR1 reads KGHDR; CDR2 reads SFDVKD. The CDR3 reads CATSDAATGGTEAFF. CDR3 in DNA: TGTGCCACCAGTGATGCTGCCACAGGGGGCACTGAAGCTTTCTTT.

V and J are TRBV9 and TRBJ2-3; D call uncertain. The CDR3 loop spans 14 amino acids. V lost 0 bases and J 0 bases, leaving 5 bases between the germline ends. CDR1 and CDR2 from the germline V gene are SGDLS and YYNGEE. The DNA of the CDR3 is TGTGCCAGCAGCGTAGCCAGGAGCACAGATACGCAGTATTTT. It specifies CASSVARSTDTQYF.

The rearrangement links TRBV25-1 to TRBJ2-1, with TRBD1 matching 9 bases. V lost 4 bases and J lost 13; bases outside the gene matches: 11. CDR3 length: 14 residues. CDR1 is MGHDK and CDR2 is SYGVNS in the germline V gene. CDR3 residues: CASSVQQGAQSQFF. CDR3 nucleotides: TGTGCCAGCAGTGTACAACAGGGGGCGCAGTCTCAGTTCTTC.

This clone showed up just once. The V and J genes are TRBV4-2 and TRBJ1-1; D gene ambiguous. The CDR3 extends over 13 amino acids. V dropped 2 bases and J dropped 1 base, with 5 bases sitting between them. From germline, CDR1 is LGHNA and CDR2 YNFKEQ. The CDR3, as DNA: TGTGCCAGCAGCCAATCAGGGAACACTGAAGCTTTCTTT. Amino acids: CASSQSGNTEAFF.

V and J are TRBV11-3 and TRBJ1-1, with D possibly being TRBD1 (5 bases). The V end lost 0 bases, the J end lost 2 bases, and 10 bases lay between the germline ends. The CDR3 spans 15 residues. CDR1 and CDR2 from the germline V gene are SGHNT and YENEEA. The CDR3 nucleotides are TGTGCCAGCAGCTTAGAGGGAGGGACTAACACTGAAGCTTTCTTT. Amino acid sequence: CASSLEGGTNTEAFF.

The rearrangement uses TRBV2 and TRBJ1-2; 8 positions agree with TRBD1. There are 14 residues in the CDR3. The junction had 6 bases not matched to a gene; V was cut back by 7 bases and J by 2 bases. Germline V CDR1 and CDR2: SNHLY, FYNNEI. The CDR3 DNA reads TGTGCCAGCAAAATGACAGGGGCGAACTATGGCTACACCTTC. This translates into CASKMTGANYGYTF.